This TCR beta chain was identified during a study of CD8+CD57+ T cells in acquired aplastic anemia. Selection for sequencing was limited to patients who had shown CD8+CD57+ cell expansion by flow cytometry. The TCR beta profiling, which covered VDJ combination and CDR3 sequence, was carried out using genomic DNA as the template. TCRdb ran MiXCR on the reads and lists one entry per CDR3 protein. The data contain hundreds of thousands of distinct CDR3 sequences, over 25% of them singletons. Germline V gene sequence: CDR1 SGHAT, CDR2 FQNNGV. Trimming left V 5 bases short and J 2 bases short, with 12 bases between. The CDR3 consists of 14 residues. This clonotype was detected only a few times.

This TCR derives from a human donor with aplastic anemia. The chain couples TRBV11-2 to TRBJ1-1; D call uncertain. What was sequenced was sorted CD4+, CD8+, or CD8+CD57+ T cells (not recorded which) from PBMCs. The CDR3 here is CASSVHSLNTEAFF. CDR3 DNA: TGTGCCAGCAGCGTTCACAGCTTAAACACTGAAGCTTTCTTT.